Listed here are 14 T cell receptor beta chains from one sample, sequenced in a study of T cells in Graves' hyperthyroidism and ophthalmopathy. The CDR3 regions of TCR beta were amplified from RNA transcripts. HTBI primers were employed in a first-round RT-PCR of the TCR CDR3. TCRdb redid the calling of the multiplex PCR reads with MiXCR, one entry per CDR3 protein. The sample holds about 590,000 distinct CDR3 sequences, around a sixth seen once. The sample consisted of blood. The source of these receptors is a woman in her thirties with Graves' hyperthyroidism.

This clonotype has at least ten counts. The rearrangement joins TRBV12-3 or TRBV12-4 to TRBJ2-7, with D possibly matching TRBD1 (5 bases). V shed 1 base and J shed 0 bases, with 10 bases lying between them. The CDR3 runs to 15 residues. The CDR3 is CASSLGPRGSYEQYF. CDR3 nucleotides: TGTGCCAGCAGTTTAGGGCCTAGGGGCTCCTACGAGCAGTACTTC.

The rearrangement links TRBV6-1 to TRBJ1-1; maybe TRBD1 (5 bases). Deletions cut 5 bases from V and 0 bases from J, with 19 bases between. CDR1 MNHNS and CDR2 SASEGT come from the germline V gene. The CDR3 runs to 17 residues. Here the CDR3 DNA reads TGTGCCAGCAGTCCCCCCGGAGGGGATGTCATGAACACTGAAGCTTTCTTT. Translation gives CASSPPGGDVMNTEAFF.

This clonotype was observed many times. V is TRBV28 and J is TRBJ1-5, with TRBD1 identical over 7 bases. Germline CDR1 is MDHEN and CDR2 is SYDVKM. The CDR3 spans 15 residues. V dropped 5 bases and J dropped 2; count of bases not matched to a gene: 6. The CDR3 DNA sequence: TGTGCCAGCAGTCAAACAGGGGAGGGCAATCAGCCCCAGCATTTT. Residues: CASSQTGEGNQPQHF.

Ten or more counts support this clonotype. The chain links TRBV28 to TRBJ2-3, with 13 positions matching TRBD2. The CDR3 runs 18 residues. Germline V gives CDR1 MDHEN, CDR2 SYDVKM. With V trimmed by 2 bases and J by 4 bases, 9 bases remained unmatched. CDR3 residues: CASSLLRGTSGIPDTQYF. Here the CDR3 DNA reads TGTGCCAGCAGTTTACTAAGGGGGACTAGCGGGATCCCAGATACGCAGTATTTT.

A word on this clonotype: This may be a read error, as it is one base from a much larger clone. Here the CDR3 DNA reads TGTGCCAGCAGCACCGAACTAGCTTCCGGTGAGCAGTTCTTC. It specifies CASSTELASGEQFF. The V and J genes are TRBV7-9 and TRBJ2-1; tentatively, D is TRBD2 (6 bases). CDR1 is SEHNR, CDR2 FQNEAQ, per germline (reference sequence). The CDR3 length is 14 residues. V was pared by 5 bases and J by 9 bases, with 17 bases between.

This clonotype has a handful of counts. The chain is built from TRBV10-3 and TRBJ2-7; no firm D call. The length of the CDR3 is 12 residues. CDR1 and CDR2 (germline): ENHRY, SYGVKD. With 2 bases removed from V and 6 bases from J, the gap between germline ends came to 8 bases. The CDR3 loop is CAISEARSEQYF. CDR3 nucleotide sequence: TGTGCCATCAGTGAGGCCAGGTCCGAGCAGTACTTC.

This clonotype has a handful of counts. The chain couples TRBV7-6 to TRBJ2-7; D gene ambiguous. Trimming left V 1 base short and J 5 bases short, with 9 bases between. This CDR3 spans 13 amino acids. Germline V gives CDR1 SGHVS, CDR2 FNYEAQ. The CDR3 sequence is CASSLVGANEQYF. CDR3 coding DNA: TGTGCCAGCAGCTTAGTAGGCGCGAACGAGCAGTACTTC.

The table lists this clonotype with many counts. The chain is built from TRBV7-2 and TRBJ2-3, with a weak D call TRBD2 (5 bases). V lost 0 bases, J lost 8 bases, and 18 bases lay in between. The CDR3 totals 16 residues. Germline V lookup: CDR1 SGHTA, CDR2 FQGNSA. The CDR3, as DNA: TGTGCCAGCAGCTTAGCTCCCTCTTTACTAGTCCCTACGCAGTATTTT. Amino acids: CASSLAPSLLVPTQYF.

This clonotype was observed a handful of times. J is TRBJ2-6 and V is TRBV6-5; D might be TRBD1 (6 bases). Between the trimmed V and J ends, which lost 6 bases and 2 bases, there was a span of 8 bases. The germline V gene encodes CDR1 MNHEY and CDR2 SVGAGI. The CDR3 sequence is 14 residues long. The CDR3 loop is CASRYRAGANVLTF. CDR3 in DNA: TGTGCCAGCAGGTACAGGGCTGGGGCCAACGTCCTGACTTTC.

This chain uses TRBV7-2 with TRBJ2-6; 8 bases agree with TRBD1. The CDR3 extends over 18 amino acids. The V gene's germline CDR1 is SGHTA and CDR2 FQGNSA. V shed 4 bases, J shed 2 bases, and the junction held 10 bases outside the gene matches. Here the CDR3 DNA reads TGTGCCAGCAGCTCTACCCACAGGGGGAAGACTGGGGCCAACGTCCTGACTTTC. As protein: CASSSTHRGKTGANVLTF.

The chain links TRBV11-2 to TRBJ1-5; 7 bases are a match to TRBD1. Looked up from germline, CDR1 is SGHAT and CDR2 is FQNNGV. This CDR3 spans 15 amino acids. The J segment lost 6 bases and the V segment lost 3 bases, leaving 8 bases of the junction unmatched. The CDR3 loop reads CASSLWGDRAQPQHF. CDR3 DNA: TGTGCCAGCAGCTTGTGGGGAGACAGGGCTCAGCCCCAGCATTTT.

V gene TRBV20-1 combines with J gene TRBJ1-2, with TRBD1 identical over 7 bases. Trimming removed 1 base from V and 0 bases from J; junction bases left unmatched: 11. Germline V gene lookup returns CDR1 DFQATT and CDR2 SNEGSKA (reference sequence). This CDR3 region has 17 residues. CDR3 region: CSARAVTGPPANYGYTF. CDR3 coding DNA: TGCAGTGCTAGAGCCGTGACAGGGCCTCCTGCTAACTATGGCTACACCTTC.

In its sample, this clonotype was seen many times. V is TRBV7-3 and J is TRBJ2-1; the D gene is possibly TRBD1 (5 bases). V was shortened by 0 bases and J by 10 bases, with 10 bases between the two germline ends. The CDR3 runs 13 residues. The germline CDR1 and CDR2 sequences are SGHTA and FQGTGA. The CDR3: CASSLTRDFEQFF. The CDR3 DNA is TGTGCCAGCAGCTTAACCAGGGATTTCGAGCAGTTCTTC. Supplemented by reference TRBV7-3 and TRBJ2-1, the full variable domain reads GAGVSQTPSNKVTEKGKYVELRCDPISGHTALYWYRQSLGQGPEFLIYFQGTGAADDSGLPNDRFFAVRPEGSVSTLKIQRTERGDSAVYLCASSLTRDFEQFFGPGTRLTVL.

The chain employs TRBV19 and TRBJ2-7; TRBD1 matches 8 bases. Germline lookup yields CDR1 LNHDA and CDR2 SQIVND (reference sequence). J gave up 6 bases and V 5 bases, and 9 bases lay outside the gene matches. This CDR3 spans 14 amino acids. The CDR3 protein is CASSVGQGSIEQYF. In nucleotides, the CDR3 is TGTGCCAGTAGTGTCGGACAGGGTTCCATCGAGCAGTACTTC. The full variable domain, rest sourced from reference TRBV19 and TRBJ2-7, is DGGITQSPKYLFRKEGQNVTLSCEQNLNHDAMYWYRQDPGQGLRLIYYSQIVNDFQKGDIAEGYSVSREKKESFPLTVTSAQKNPTAFYLCASSVGQGSIEQYFGPGTRLTVT.